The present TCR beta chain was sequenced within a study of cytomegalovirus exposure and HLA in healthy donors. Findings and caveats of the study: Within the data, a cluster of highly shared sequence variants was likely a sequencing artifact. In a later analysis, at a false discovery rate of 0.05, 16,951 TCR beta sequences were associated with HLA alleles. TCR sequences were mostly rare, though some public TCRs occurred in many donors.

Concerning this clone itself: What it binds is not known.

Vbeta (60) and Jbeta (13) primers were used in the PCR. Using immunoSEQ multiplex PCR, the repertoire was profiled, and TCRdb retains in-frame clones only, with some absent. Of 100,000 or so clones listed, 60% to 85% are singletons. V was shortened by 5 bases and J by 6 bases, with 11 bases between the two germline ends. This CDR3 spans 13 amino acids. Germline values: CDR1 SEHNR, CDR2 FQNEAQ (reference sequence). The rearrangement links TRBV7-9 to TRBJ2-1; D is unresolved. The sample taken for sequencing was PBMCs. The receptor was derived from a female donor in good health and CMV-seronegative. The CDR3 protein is CASSHPESNEQFF. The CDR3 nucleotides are TGTGCCAGCAGCCACCCGGAGAGCAATGAGCAGTTCTTC. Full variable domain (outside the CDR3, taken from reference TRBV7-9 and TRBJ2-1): DTGVSQNPRHKITKRGQNVTFRCDPISEHNRLYWYRQTLGQGPEFLTYFQNEAQLEKSRLLSDRFSAERPKGSFSTLEIQRTEQGDSAMYLCASSHPESNEQFFGPGTRLTVL.